The present T cell receptor (beta chain) was sequenced within a study of blood T cell repertoires in COVID-19. Trimming at V came to 0 bases and at J to 0 bases, leaving 4 bases not matched to a gene. Per germline, CDR1 LGHNA and CDR2 YNFKEQ. This CDR3 has 17 amino acids. Assay: immunoSEQ multiplex PCR; the TCRdb copy retains only in-frame clones and omits some. The top ten hold 5% to 7.5% of the sample, which has some 190,000 clones, 70% to 90% seen once. J is TRBJ1-1 and V is TRBV4-2; 10 positions match TRBD1. This sequence was found in a woman aged 40 to 55 who had recovered from COVID-19. The sample was peripheral blood. The CDR3 DNA reads as TGTGCCAGCAGCCAAGACCGACAGGGGGCAATGAACACTGAAGCTTTCTTT. Translation gives CASSQDRQGAMNTEAFF.